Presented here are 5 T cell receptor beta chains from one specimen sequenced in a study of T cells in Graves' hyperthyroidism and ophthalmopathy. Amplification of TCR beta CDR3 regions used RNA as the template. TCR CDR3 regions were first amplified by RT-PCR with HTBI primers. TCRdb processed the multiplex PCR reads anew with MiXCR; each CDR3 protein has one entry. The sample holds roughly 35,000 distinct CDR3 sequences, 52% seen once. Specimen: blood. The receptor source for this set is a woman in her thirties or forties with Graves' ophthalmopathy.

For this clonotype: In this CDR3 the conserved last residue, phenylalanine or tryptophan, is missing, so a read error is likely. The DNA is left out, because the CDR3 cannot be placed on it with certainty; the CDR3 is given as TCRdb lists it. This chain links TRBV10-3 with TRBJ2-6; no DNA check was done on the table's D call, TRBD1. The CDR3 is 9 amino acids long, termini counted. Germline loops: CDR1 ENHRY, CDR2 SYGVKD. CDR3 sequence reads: CAVPGPLLY.

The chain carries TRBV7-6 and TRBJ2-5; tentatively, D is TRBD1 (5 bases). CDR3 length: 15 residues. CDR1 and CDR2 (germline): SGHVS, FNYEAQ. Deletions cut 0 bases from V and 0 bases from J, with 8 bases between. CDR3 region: CASSLAGPDQETQYF. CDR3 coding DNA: TGTGCCAGCAGCTTAGCGGGGCCCGACCAAGAGACCCAGTACTTC.

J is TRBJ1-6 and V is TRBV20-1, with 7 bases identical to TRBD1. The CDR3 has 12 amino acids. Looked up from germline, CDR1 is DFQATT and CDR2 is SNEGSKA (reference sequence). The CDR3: CSPGGGNSPLHF. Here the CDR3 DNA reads TGCAGCCCAGGGGGTGGTAATTCACCCCTCCACTTT.

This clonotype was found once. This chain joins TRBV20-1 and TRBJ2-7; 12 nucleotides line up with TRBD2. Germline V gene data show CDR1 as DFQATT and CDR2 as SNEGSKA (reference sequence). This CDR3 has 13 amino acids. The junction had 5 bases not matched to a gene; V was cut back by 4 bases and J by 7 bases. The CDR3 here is CSAKTSGRKEQYF. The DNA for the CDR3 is TGCAGTGCTAAGACTAGCGGGAGAAAAGAGCAGTACTTC.

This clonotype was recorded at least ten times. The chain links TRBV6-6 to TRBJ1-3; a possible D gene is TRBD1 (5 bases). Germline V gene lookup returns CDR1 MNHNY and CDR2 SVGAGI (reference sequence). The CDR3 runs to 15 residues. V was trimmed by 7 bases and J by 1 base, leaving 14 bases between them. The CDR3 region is CASKDIGVSGNTIYF. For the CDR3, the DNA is TGTGCCAGCAAGGACATCGGAGTTTCTGGAAACACCATATATTTT.